One and the same sample provided the 22 T cell receptor beta chains below, sequenced in a study of OX40 agonist ivuxolimab in advanced cancers. Clones were sequenced by immunoSEQ multiplex PCR, and TCRdb holds only the in-frame ones, with some missing. The table has over 75,000 clones, approximately 91% seen once. This sample comprised CD4+ or CD8+ T cells sorted from blood, obtained in a trial of the OX40 agonist ivuxolimab. The source of these receptors is an adult with an advanced solid tumor such as melanoma, head and neck, liver or kidney cancer.

V gene TRBV5-4 combines with J gene TRBJ1-5; D gene unclear. V lost 0 bases, J lost 1 base, and 8 bases lay in between. This CDR3 region has 15 residues. Germline lookup yields CDR1 SGHNT and CDR2 YYREEE (reference sequence). The DNA of the CDR3 is TGTGCCAGCAGCTTGGGTGGGGAAAGCAATCAGCCCCAGCATTTT. It codes for CASSLGGESNQPQHF.

Notes on this clone: This CDR3 is also generated by other DNA sequences in the sample. The chain recombines TRBV19 with TRBJ2-5, with D possibly TRBD2 on 5 matching bases. The V gene lost 6 bases and the J gene lost 1 base, with 9 bases spanning the gap. The CDR3 consists of 13 residues. Germline CDR1 and CDR2: LNHDA and SQIVND (reference sequence). CDR3 protein: CASRPRGQETQYF. CDR3 bases: TGTGCCAGTAGGCCCCGGGGCCAAGAGACCCAGTACTTC.

This sequence joins TRBV6-5 and TRBJ2-7; 9 bases are shared with TRBD1. Trimming cost V 7 bases and J 3 bases; bases outside gene matches: 10. The germline V gene encodes CDR1 MNHEY and CDR2 SVGAGI. This CDR3 has 15 residues. The CDR3 loop reads CASTKGPDRGYEQYF. The CDR3 DNA reads TGTGCCAGCACTAAAGGGCCGGACAGGGGCTACGAGCAGTACTTC.

The chain couples TRBV18 to TRBJ1-5; 7 bases map to TRBD1. The CDR3 totals 15 residues. Per the germline V gene, CDR1 is KGHSH and CDR2 is LQKENI. V was pared by 4 bases and J by 0 bases, with 3 bases of the junction left unmatched. The CDR3 protein is CASSLRQGSNQPQHF. As DNA, the CDR3 is TGTGCCAGCTCACTCCGACAGGGTAGCAATCAGCCCCAGCATTTT.

The CDR3 nucleotides read TGTGCCAGCAGCTTAGGGCCAGCGACCCCCTACGAGCAGTACTTC. Protein sequence: CASSLGPATPYEQYF. The chain uses TRBV7-8 and TRBJ2-7; no clear D. Germline CDR1 and CDR2: SGHVS and FQNEAQ. The CDR3 runs to 15 residues. The germline V and J ends were trimmed by 1 base and 2 bases, with 12 bases remaining between them.

V usage is TRBV5-1 and J usage is TRBJ2-6, with 8 bases aligning to TRBD1. The CDR3 totals 17 residues. Per the germline V gene, CDR1 is SGHRS and CDR2 is YFSETQ. J lost 2 bases, V lost 0 bases, and 4 bases had no gene match. Written as DNA, the CDR3 is TGCGCCAGCAGCTTGGGGGCAGGGGGCGCTGGGGCCAACGTCCTGACTTTC. Translating gives CASSLGAGGAGANVLTF.

The rearrangement uses TRBV7-3 and TRBJ2-2; D may be TRBD1 (5 bases). V lost 5 bases, J lost 6 bases, and 13 bases lay in between. The germline V gene encodes CDR1 SGHTA and CDR2 FQGTGA. The CDR3 is 14 amino acids. This CDR3 reads CASSRAQGAGELFF. The CDR3 nucleotides read TGTGCCAGCAGCCGCGCCCAGGGTGCCGGGGAGCTGTTTTTT.

This chain connects TRBV2 to TRBJ2-2; TRBD2 aligns across 9 bases. CDR3 size: 14 residues. Germline V CDR1 and CDR2: SNHLY, FYNNEI. The ends lost 6 bases at V and 3 bases at J; junction bases unmatched: 2. CDR3 sequence: CASRLAGDTGELFF. CDR3 DNA: TGTGCCAGCAGGTTAGCGGGAGACACCGGGGAGCTGTTTTTT.

This clone occurred once. The V gene is TRBV27, the J gene TRBJ2-1, with D unclear. CDR1 and CDR2 from the germline V gene are MNHEY and SMNVEV (reference sequence). V shed 6 bases and J shed 0 bases, with 9 bases lying between them. The length of the CDR3 is 14 residues. The CDR3 here is CASRHAHSYNEQFF. The CDR3 DNA is TGTGCCAGCAGGCATGCTCACTCCTACAATGAGCAGTTCTTC.

V is TRBV10-3 and J is TRBJ2-5; 10 bases are shared with TRBD2. Germline lookup yields CDR1 ENHRY and CDR2 SYGVKD. The V and J ends lost 2 bases and 5 bases, in that order; junction bases with no gene match: 11. The CDR3 is made up of 17 amino acids. CDR3 sequence reads: CAISESLAGAGGETQYF. CDR3 coding DNA: TGTGCCATCAGTGAGAGTCTAGCGGGAGCGGGGGGGGAGACCCAGTACTTC.

The rearrangement uses TRBV11-2 and TRBJ2-7; D perhaps matches TRBD2 (5 bases). The CDR3 has 15 residues. V was shortened by 3 bases and J by 0 bases, with 12 bases between the two germline ends. Germline V CDR1 and CDR2: SGHAT, FQNNGV. As DNA, the CDR3 is TGTGCCAGCAGCTTTGGGAGCGCGCGCTCCTACGAGCAGTACTTC. Translation gives CASSFGSARSYEQYF.

The chain uses TRBV7-9 and TRBJ2-7; D unclear. This CDR3 region has 16 residues. Germline CDR1 reads SEHNR; CDR2 reads FQNEAQ (reference sequence). V was trimmed by 2 bases and J by 0 bases, leaving 14 bases between them. The CDR3 spells CASSLTSGPISYEQYF. In nucleotides, the CDR3 is TGTGCCAGCAGCTTAACCTCGGGCCCGATCTCCTACGAGCAGTACTTC.

This sequence joins TRBV19 and TRBJ2-3; a possible D gene is TRBD2 (5 bases). Germline V gene lookup returns CDR1 LNHDA and CDR2 SQIVND (reference sequence). Trimming took off 3 bases at V and 2 bases at J, with 12 bases between the two ends. The CDR3 is made up of 15 amino acids. The CDR3 nucleotides are TGTGCCAGTAGTATCGGGAACGAAGTCACAGATACGCAGTATTTT. This gives the protein CASSIGNEVTDTQYF.

The rearrangement uses TRBV2 and TRBJ2-1; 10 bases match TRBD2. V gave up 3 bases and J gave up 7 bases; unmatched junction bases: 9. This CDR3 contains 16 residues. Germline values: CDR1 SNHLY, CDR2 FYNNEI. The CDR3 spells CASSEASGSIGNEQFF. The CDR3, as DNA: TGTGCCAGCAGTGAGGCTAGCGGGAGTATCGGAAATGAGCAGTTCTTC.

V and J are TRBV14 and TRBJ1-1; D is unclear. In germline, CDR1 is SGHDN, CDR2 FVKESK. This CDR3 is 12 amino acids long. Trimming left V 4 bases short and J 11 bases short, with 14 bases between. CDR3 amino acids: CASSRNPWRAFF. In DNA form, the CDR3 reads TGTGCCAGCAGCCGAAACCCGTGGCGGGCTTTCTTT.

The CDR3 DNA sequence: TGTGCCAGCAGTCCTATTGCCGGGACAGGGTACAATGAGCAGTTCTTC. Its protein is CASSPIAGTGYNEQFF. The chain uses TRBV2 and TRBJ2-1; 9 nucleotides line up with TRBD1. Germline CDR1 is SNHLY and CDR2 is FYNNEI. The CDR3 runs to 16 residues. V was pared by 5 bases and J by 4 bases, with 9 bases of the junction left unmatched.

The chain joins TRBV29-1 to TRBJ1-2, with 8 bases lining up with TRBD1. The CDR3 has 13 amino acids. Trimming took 3 bases from V and 2 from J; bases not matched to a gene: 2. Germline CDR1 is SQVTM and CDR2 is ANQGSEA. In DNA form, the CDR3 reads TGCAGCGTTGAGACAGGGGAGAACTATGGCTACACCTTC. Protein sequence: CSVETGENYGYTF.

The chain employs TRBV7-2 and TRBJ2-1; 13 bases align to TRBD2. This CDR3 is 19 amino acids long. Unmatched junction bases numbered 16, after V lost 5 bases and J lost 6 bases. Germline values: CDR1 SGHTA, CDR2 FQGNSA. CDR3 DNA: TGTGCCAGCAGCCACGTCGATGGACTAGCGGGAGCTAGGGGCAATGAGCAGTTCTTC. Translation: CASSHVDGLAGARGNEQFF.

The rearrangement uses TRBV5-1 and TRBJ2-7; D not certain. Germline assignment: CDR1 SGHRS and CDR2 YFSETQ. The V end lost 4 bases, the J end lost 2 bases, and 13 bases lay between the germline ends. CDR3 length: 14 residues. DNA of the CDR3: TGCGCCAGCAGCATTTCAGCCCCCGCCTACGAGCAGTACTTC. It specifies CASSISAPAYEQYF.

The rearrangement uses TRBV18 and TRBJ2-7; 9 nucleotides agree with TRBD1. With V trimmed by 2 bases and J by 6 bases, 8 bases remained unmatched. The CDR3 has 15 residues. Germline assignment: CDR1 KGHSH and CDR2 LQKENI. CDR3 sequence: CASSPGTGTPGEQYF. For the CDR3, the DNA is TGTGCCAGCTCACCAGGGACAGGGACTCCCGGCGAGCAGTACTTC. The full variable domain, with the rest looked up from reference TRBV18 and TRBJ2-7, is NAGVMQNPRHLVRRRGQEARLRCSPMKGHSHVYWYRQLPEEGLKFMVYLQKENIIDESGMPKERFSAEFPKEGPSILRIQQVVRGDSAAYFCASSPGTGTPGEQYFGPGTRLTVT.

CDR3 region: CSVDSVTILDYEQYF. The CDR3 DNA reads as TGCAGCGTTGATAGCGTGACAATACTAGACTACGAGCAGTACTTC. The chain links TRBV29-1 to TRBJ2-7; TRBD2 might be the D (5 bases). CDR3 length: 15 residues. Deletions cut 3 bases from V and 3 bases from J, with 18 bases between. In germline, CDR1 is SQVTM, CDR2 ANQGSEA.

The gene calls are TRBV28 and TRBJ2-7; 10 nucleotides match TRBD2. Per the germline V gene, CDR1 is MDHEN and CDR2 is SYDVKM. J gave up 0 bases and V 3 bases, and 5 bases lay outside the gene matches. The CDR3 contains 16 residues. The CDR3 loop is CASSLVTSGNSYEQYF. The CDR3 nucleotides read TGTGCCAGCAGTTTGGTTACTAGCGGGAACTCCTACGAGCAGTACTTC.